This entry features one TCR beta chain sequence. This sample is part of a study of control samples from healthy donors and cancer patients. Method: immunoSEQ multiplex PCR; TCRdb's copy keeps in-frame clones and lacks some. The profile shows about 28,000 clones, 91% of them singletons. V was trimmed by 2 bases and J by 9 bases, leaving 21 bases between them. This CDR3 contains 17 residues. Looked up from germline, CDR1 is SGHTS and CDR2 is YDEGEE. Sequenced material: PBMCs. This receptor was identified in a man in his fifties or sixties with lung cancer. The chain links TRBV5-8 to TRBJ1-6; D possibly corresponds to TRBD1 (5 bases). The CDR3 DNA reads as TGTGCCAGCAGCTTTTCGGACAAGAGGGGAATTGTTTCACCCCTCCACTTT. Translated, it gives CASSFSDKRGIVSPLHF.